This T cell receptor (beta chain) emerged from a study of CD8 T cells in Susac syndrome. Study background: Patients with Susac syndrome were, at the time of blood collection, therapy-naive, maintained on corticosteroids, or maintained on intravenous immunoglobulin alone. The study, taken as a whole, reports: The CD4+ T cell repertoires from Susac syndrome exhibited no clonal expansion. As the study acknowledged, the number of individuals who were part of its TCR sequencing and HLA analysis was relatively small.

The authors negatively isolated CD8+ and CD4+ T cells and FACS-enriched TEMRA cells. A note on this clonotype: Its antigen is not identified.

Reverse transcription of about 0.5 to 1 ug RNA was carried out with random hexamers. TCRdb re-called the immunoSEQ multiplex PCR reads with MiXCR, one entry per CDR3 protein. The table records approximately 180,000 distinct CDR3 sequences, about 95% of them present only once. The sequence came from a human donor with Susac syndrome. The sample taken for sequencing was CD4+ T cells from PBMCs.

In DNA form, the CDR3 reads TGTGCCAGTAGCCCACACGGGTCGACCTACGAGCAGTACTTC. Protein product: CASSPHGSTYEQYF. The chain uses TRBV19 and TRBJ2-7; D unresolved. Germline V gene lookup returns CDR1 LNHDA and CDR2 SQIVND (reference sequence). This CDR3 is 14 amino acids long. The V and J ends lost 6 bases and 2 bases respectively, with 14 bases between them.